This T cell receptor beta chain was retrieved from a study of T cell responses to AZD1222 COVID-19 vaccine (dated by TCRdb to about 2021). With respect to the entire study: Because spike-specific TCR depth and breadth did not differ between the two schedules, AZD1222 recipients who got a second dose at roughly 4 weeks were pooled with those who got a second dose at roughly 12 weeks. Trial participants were enrolled by age into 18-55, 56-69 and 70-plus year subgroups, with around 150, 28 and 57 TCR-sequenced participants respectively. A total of 233 trial participants underwent TCR sequencing, of whom around 210 had received two doses of AZD1222 and some 26 had received two doses of the MenACWY control vaccine. Summary of the overall study and its limitations: No day 14 peak-response samples were available, so repertoires were characterized only after the peak T cell response. CD4 TCRs associated with the vaccine covered the entire spike protein, and the dominant responses were in regions 160-218 and 743-854. Most participants were white British and females outnumbered males, and the authors suggested that clonal diversity may have been underestimated. In the small 56-69-year group, the increase in depth fell short of significance, most likely because of low power. Only five or six AZD1222 recipients were SARS-CoV-2 seropositive at baseline, limiting conclusions about previously exposed vaccinees. Reportedly, almost half of the unique spike-specific TCRs recognized epitopes lying outside the regions that are mutated in the B.1.351 and B.1.1.7 variants. Spike-specific TCR breadth and depth rose significantly after two AZD1222 doses compared with day 0 and with MenACWY recipients.

Comment on this clone: The clone's antigen remains unknown. No base-level quality is on record; no much larger clone is a single base apart.

The CDR3 regions of human TCRbeta chains were analyzed by immunosequencing. The source study handled its data this way. Repertoire TCRs were checked for matches against a reference library of SARS-CoV-2-specific TCRs that had been generated using the MIRA antigen-specificity platform. Breadth was defined as the fraction of unique TCRs that were SARS-CoV-2-associated, and depth was defined as the fraction of total T cells that were SARS-CoV-2-associated. Each spike-specific TCR was assigned to its reactive spike region and to a CD4 or CD8 class using the MIRA data. Log10-transformed breadth and depth values were compared by one-way ANOVA with Sidak's multiple comparisons tests. In its TCRdb copy, this immuneACCESS table keeps in-frame sequences only and misses some clones. Where compared with another copy, unresolved V genes explain less than half of these, and the others have no known cause. V and J calls plus clone size are reproduced from that table; the DNA served to infer D and trimming. In all, the sample holds approximately 170,000 clones, and more than 85% of those were seen once. In total, the top ten clones hold around 4.4% of the sample.

Reading from cysteine to phenylalanine, the CDR3 counts 16 amino acids. Only the CDR3 part of the read is kept: 48 bases, read in frame from the first base. In the germline V gene, CDR1 corresponds to WSHSY and CDR2 to SAAADI. From V the trimming removes 1 base and from J it removes 10 bases, while the gene matches leave 8 bases of the junction unaccounted for. The time point label for this specimen denotes: baseline before first vaccination. Vaccinee samples were obtained from the UK trials COV001 and COV002, which included a single-blind randomized controlled phase 2/3 trial of AZD1222 (ChAdOx1 nCoV-19) in healthy adults. For TCRbeta chain sequencing, PBMC samples were collected from trial participants at day 0 and at day 28 after the second dose.

This sequence was found in an adult in good health. This specimen was peripheral blood, taken on day 0 of AZD1222 vaccination. The rearranged chain carries TRBV10-2 and TRBJ1-4; 11 bases in the middle match TRBD1. The CDR3 is CASSEFRTGGGLKLFF. The nucleotide sequence reads as follows: TGCGCCAGCAGTGAGTTTCGGACAGGGGGCGGACTAAAACTGTTTTTT.